This T cell receptor (beta chain) was sequenced during a study of T cell responses to AZD1222 COVID-19 vaccine. Profiling relied on immunoSEQ multiplex PCR, and the TCRdb table lists in-frame clones only, not all of them. The data contain 100,000 to 150,000 clones, more than 70% of them seen just once; the ten biggest clones take up approximately 1.5%. CDR1 SGDLS and CDR2 YYNGEE come from the germline V gene. V lost 0 bases and J lost 5, with 14 bases in between. The CDR3 contains 15 residues. Sequenced here: peripheral blood, sampled on day 0 of AZD1222 vaccination. The chain uses TRBV9 and TRBJ2-5; D is possibly TRBD2 (5 bases). The source of this sequence is an adult in good health. The CDR3 region has the DNA TGTGCCAGCAGCGTAGTTGAGGGATTTGGGGAGACCCAGTACTTC. It encodes CASSVVEGFGETQYF.